The next 21 T cell receptor beta chains were all read from a single sample in a study of blood T cell repertoires in COVID-19. Sequencing used immunoSEQ multiplex PCR; TCRdb keeps in-frame clones, though not all of them. The table has about 260,000 clones, around 86% seen once; the top ten hold approximately 1.5%. Sequenced sample: peripheral blood. The receptors stem from a woman between 40 and 50 years old who had recovered from COVID-19.

This clone turned up a few times. The chain carries TRBV28 and TRBJ1-6, with 8 nucleotides matching TRBD1. Germline CDR1 MDHEN, CDR2 SYDVKM. Losses at the gene ends were 7 bases for V and 8 bases for J; bases not matched to a gene: 10. This CDR3 contains 15 residues. In DNA form, the CDR3 reads TGTGCCAGCAAGCAGGGGGCAGCAAAGTATTCACCCCTCCACTTT. Translating it yields CASKQGAAKYSPLHF.

This sequence joins TRBV30 and TRBJ1-2; weak D call: TRBD1 (6 bases). CDR3 length: 14 amino acids. Germline values: CDR1 GTSNPN, CDR2 SVGIG (reference sequence). The ends were cut back, 1 base at V and 8 bases at J, with 17 bases in the middle. DNA of the CDR3: TGTGCCTGGAGTGCCCCCGACAGGTTGGCAGGCTACACCTTC. This translates into CAWSAPDRLAGYTF.

DNA of the CDR3: TGTGCCAGCACTGGACAGGGCAACTCACCCCTCCACTTT. The encoded protein is CASTGQGNSPLHF. This chain uses TRBV12-3 or TRBV12-4 with TRBJ1-6, with TRBD1 matching over 8 bases. V was pared by 7 bases and J by 10 bases, with 6 bases of the junction left unmatched. This CDR3 has 13 amino acids.

The rearrangement uses TRBV6-1 and TRBJ1-6, with 8 bases that match TRBD1. V was pared by 1 base and J by 9 bases, with 8 bases of the junction left unmatched. Germline CDR1 MNHNS, CDR2 SASEGT. The length of the CDR3 is 16 residues. The CDR3 DNA reads TGTGCCAGCAGTGAAGTACCAGGGGGCGCGGGTTCACCCCTCCACTTT. Translating it yields CASSEVPGGAGSPLHF.

The genes are TRBV18 and TRBJ1-4, with no clear D. The CDR3 spans 12 residues. Germline V lookup: CDR1 KGHSH, CDR2 LQKENI. Trimming cost V 0 bases and J 8 bases, with 4 bases left between them. This CDR3 reads CASSPPREKLFF. DNA of the CDR3: TGTGCCAGCTCACCACCACGGGAAAAACTGTTTTTT. Complete variable domain (other parts from reference TRBV18 and TRBJ1-4): NAGVMQNPRHLVRRRGQEARLRCSPMKGHSHVYWYRQLPEEGLKFMVYLQKENIIDESGMPKERFSAEFPKEGPSILRIQQVVRGDSAAYFCASSPPREKLFFGSGTQLSVL.

The CDR3: CASSLSDGGDTQYF. CDR3 nucleotide sequence: TGCGCCAGCAGCTTGTCGGACGGCGGGGATACGCAGTATTTT. The chain carries TRBV5-1 and TRBJ2-3; perhaps TRBD2 as D (5 bases). Germline V lookup: CDR1 SGHRS, CDR2 YFSETQ. Between the trimmed V and J ends, which lost 1 base and 6 bases, there was a span of 12 bases. CDR3 length equals 14 residues. Drawing the rest from reference TRBV5-1 and TRBJ2-3, the complete variable domain is KAGVTQTPRYLIKTRGQQVTLSCSPISGHRSVSWYQQTPGQGLQFLFEYFSETQRNKGNFPGRFSGRQFSNSRSEMNVSTLELGDSALYLCASSLSDGGDTQYFGPGTRLTVL.

The V and J genes are TRBV27 and TRBJ2-7; 8 bases are a match to TRBD1. The CDR3 length is 14 residues. The germline CDR1 and CDR2 sequences are MNHEY and SMNVEV (reference sequence). Trimming cost V 3 bases and J 3 bases; bases outside gene matches: 4. The CDR3 DNA sequence: TGTGCCAGCAGTTTGCAGGGGGCGAACTACGAGCAGTACTTC. This sequence encodes CASSLQGANYEQYF.

The rearrangement uses TRBV2 and TRBJ1-5; TRBD1 aligns across 7 bases. The CDR3 has 15 amino acids. V was clipped by 8 bases and J by 6 bases; unmatched bases: 13. The germline V gene encodes CDR1 SNHLY and CDR2 FYNNEI. The CDR3 nucleotides read TGTGCCAGCCTAAGATGGCAGGGGGTTGGTCAGCCCCAGCATTTT. Its translation is CASLRWQGVGQPQHF. The full variable domain, with the rest looked up from reference TRBV2 and TRBJ1-5, is EPEVTQTPSHQVTQMGQEVILRCVPISNHLYFYWYRQILGQKVEFLVSFYNNEISEKSEIFDDQFSVERPDGSNFTLKIRSTKLEDSAMYFCASLRWQGVGQPQHFGDGTRLSIL.

V is TRBV30 and J is TRBJ1-3; D remains unclear. Germline CDR1 reads GTSNPN; CDR2 reads SVGIG (reference sequence). The V and J ends lost 0 bases and 0 bases respectively, with 9 bases between them. CDR3 size: 15 residues. The CDR3, as DNA: TGTGCCTGGAGTGTGAAGCCAAACTCTGGAAACACCATATATTTT. Translated, it gives CAWSVKPNSGNTIYF.

This chain links TRBV5-5 with TRBJ2-5; tentative D call: TRBD1 (6 bases). Germline CDR1 SGHKS, CDR2 YYEKEE (reference sequence). The V gene lost 4 bases and the J gene lost 5 bases, with 15 bases spanning the gap. The CDR3 is made up of 14 amino acids. CDR3 loop: CASSRGGTGETQYF. The CDR3, as DNA: TGTGCCAGCAGCCGAGGGGGAACGGGGGAGACCCAGTACTTC.

The chain joins TRBV18 to TRBJ2-7, with D possibly being TRBD2 (5 bases). The V gene lost 4 bases and the J gene lost 3 bases, with 7 bases spanning the gap. CDR1 and CDR2 (germline): KGHSH, LQKENI. The CDR3 extends over 12 amino acids. DNA of the CDR3: TGTGCCAGCTCACTAGAGGGCTACGAGCAGTACTTC. As protein: CASSLEGYEQYF.

The chain joins TRBV18 to TRBJ2-1, with a possible D match to TRBD1 (5 bases). Germline lookup yields CDR1 KGHSH and CDR2 LQKENI. The CDR3 is 14 amino acids. V lost 6 bases and J lost 5, with 14 bases in between. Here the CDR3 DNA reads TGTGCCAGCTCCCGCGACACAGGTGACAATGAGCAGTTCTTC. Protein sequence: CASSRDTGDNEQFF.

The V gene is TRBV5-4, the J gene TRBJ2-3, with 9 bases that match TRBD2. With 2 bases clipped from V and 3 bases from J, the junction kept 4 bases outside the gene matches. CDR1 SGHNT and CDR2 YYREEE come from the germline V gene (reference sequence). The CDR3 has 15 amino acids. The CDR3 protein is CASSLRGGATDTQYF. CDR3 sequence (DNA): TGTGCCAGCAGCTTACGCGGGGGGGCGACAGATACGCAGTATTTT.

The chain links TRBV6-2 or TRBV6-3 to TRBJ2-1; the match to TRBD1 covers 7 bases. J was trimmed by 6 bases and V by 5 bases; bases with no gene match: 7. Per germline, CDR1 MNHEY and CDR2 SVGEGT. This CDR3 region has 14 residues. As DNA, the CDR3 is TGTGCCAGCAGTCTCCACAGACAGGGCAATGAGCAGTTCTTC. Residues: CASSLHRQGNEQFF.

The chain combines TRBV7-9 with TRBJ1-4; the D gene is possibly TRBD1 (6 bases). The CDR3 contains 14 residues. The germline CDR1 and CDR2 sequences are SEHNR and FQNEAQ (reference sequence). The ends were cut back, 6 bases at V and 6 bases at J, with 14 bases in the middle. DNA of the CDR3: TGTGCCAGCAGTCATGGGGGCGGAGATGAAAAACTGTTTTTT. This translates into CASSHGGGDEKLFF.

V usage is TRBV6-2 or TRBV6-3 and J usage is TRBJ2-3; TRBD2 matches 7 bases. The germline gives CDR1 MNHEY, CDR2 SVGEGT. The CDR3 has 17 amino acids. Trimming removed 0 bases from V and 3 bases from J; junction bases left unmatched: 9. This CDR3 reads CASSYSVLRGLTDTQYF. In nucleotides, the CDR3 is TGTGCCAGCAGTTACTCGGTTCTGCGGGGGTTGACAGATACGCAGTATTTT.

CDR3 in DNA: TGTGCCAGCAGCTTATCGGACAGATACTATGGCTACACCTTC. It translates to CASSLSDRYYGYTF. The chain has TRBV7-9 and TRBJ1-2, with D tentatively TRBD1 (6 bases). The CDR3 runs 14 residues. CDR1 and CDR2 from the germline V gene are SEHNR and FQNEAQ (reference sequence). Deletions cut 2 bases from V and 3 bases from J, with 10 bases between.

On this clone: This same CDR3 is encoded by further DNA sequences in the sample. The V call is TRBV7-9, the J call TRBJ1-1, with a possible D match to TRBD1 (6 bases). The germline V and J ends were trimmed by 1 base and 5 bases, with 8 bases remaining between them. Germline V gives CDR1 SEHNR, CDR2 FQNEAQ (reference sequence). The CDR3 is 13 residues long. The CDR3 here is CASSLEGGTEAFF. The CDR3 DNA reads TGTGCCAGCAGCTTAGAAGGGGGAACTGAAGCTTTCTTT.

The chain recombines TRBV3-1 (or the pseudogene TRBV3-2) with TRBJ1-2; D unresolved. Germline lookup yields CDR1 LGHDT and CDR2 YNNKEL (reference sequence). CDR3 length equals 16 residues. V lost 0 bases and J 0 bases, leaving 11 bases between the germline ends. The CDR3, as DNA: TGTGCCAGCAGCCAAGATTTTGGAACAGCTAACTATGGCTACACCTTC. Protein sequence: CASSQDFGTANYGYTF.

The chain links TRBV11-2 to TRBJ1-2, with D unresolved. Germline assignment: CDR1 SGHAT and CDR2 FQNNGV. This CDR3 comprises 16 residues. Deletions cut 3 bases from V and 4 bases from J, with 18 bases between. The CDR3 bases are TGTGCCAGCAGCTTGAGTGAGGGTTGGAAGGCCTATGGCTACACCTTC. Translating gives CASSLSEGWKAYGYTF. The whole variable domain, filled in from reference TRBV11-2 and TRBJ1-2, reads EAGVAQSPRYKIIEKRQSVAFWCNPISGHATLYWYQQILGQGPKLLIQFQNNGVVDDSQLPKDRFSAERLKGVDSTLKIQPAKLEDSAVYLCASSLSEGWKAYGYTFGSGTRLTVV.

This clone was counted between two and nine times. This rearrangement joins TRBV6-2 or TRBV6-3 to TRBJ2-7; TRBD1 aligns across 7 bases. From germline, CDR1 is MNHEY and CDR2 SVGEGT. The CDR3 runs 13 residues. The J segment lost 2 bases and the V segment lost 5 bases, leaving 3 bases of the junction unmatched. CDR3 bases: TGTGCCAGCAGTAACAGGGGACCCTACGAGCAGTACTTC. Translation: CASSNRGPYEQYF.